This T cell receptor beta chain was identified during a study of T-cell memory formation after mild COVID-19. General study points: Clones contracting across day 15 to 85 had a balanced CD4/CD8 profile; later expanding clones leaned CD4+. Researchers found some responding clones in pre-infection memory, a sign that cross-reactive memory joined.

This CDR3 contains 12 residues. V dropped 10 bases and J dropped 6; count of bases not matched to a gene: 8. Constant-segment primers were used for 5'RACE, and the resulting TCR alpha and TCR beta cDNA libraries carried sample barcodes and UMIs. MiXCR, run by TCRdb on the 5' RACE reads, gives a single entry per CDR3 protein. The table records under 650,000 distinct CDR3 sequences, more than 15% of them present only once. This clonotype was counted many times. What it binds is unknown. The source material was PBMCs or a T cell subset sorted from them (not recorded which). This clonotype was obtained from an adult woman who had mild COVID-19 (a few samples of this study predate the infection). Cell type and time point are not known. The chain uses TRBV12-3 or TRBV12-4 and TRBJ1-2, with 7 bases aligning to TRBD1. This CDR3 is CATTEGADGYTF. CDR3 sequence (DNA): TGTGCCACCACGGAGGGGGCCGATGGCTACACCTTC.